The next 24 T cell receptor beta chains were all read from a single sample in a study of blood T cell repertoires in COVID-19. TCRdb's table, derived via immunoSEQ multiplex PCR, lists solely in-frame clones and lacks some. The repertoire includes roughly 46,000 clones, around 83% of them detected once, and 6% to 7.5% sits in the top ten. Sequencing was done on a sample of peripheral blood. The receptors were gathered from a man aged 55 to 69 with active COVID-19.

V and J are TRBV23-1 and TRBJ1-5, with 8 positions matching TRBD1. TRBV23-1 counts as an open reading frame of uncertain function. Trimming cost V 4 bases and J 5 bases; bases outside gene matches: 16. The CDR3 is 18 residues long. CDR3 DNA: TGCGCCAGCAGTCCGAGCCCGAAGGGACTACAGGGGGATCAGCCCCAGCATTTT. Its protein product is CASSPSPKGLQGDQPQHF.

In this sample, this clone turned up a few times. The rearrangement joins TRBV5-1 to TRBJ2-1; TRBD1 is a possible D gene (5 bases). Germline V gene lookup returns CDR1 SGHRS and CDR2 YFSETQ. V lost 5 bases and J lost 4, with 7 bases in between. This CDR3 spans 12 amino acids. This chain's CDR3 is CASSRQYNEQFF. The CDR3 coding sequence is TGCGCCAGCAGTCGACAGTACAATGAGCAGTTCTTC.

Only one count was recorded for this clone. This chain connects TRBV11-3 to TRBJ2-5; tentatively, D is TRBD1 (6 bases). CDR3 length equals 13 residues. Germline assignment: CDR1 SGHNT and CDR2 YENEEA. Trimming left V 4 bases short and J 3 bases short, with 9 bases between. CDR3 in amino acids: CASSSRGEETQYF. The CDR3 DNA reads TGTGCCAGCAGCTCCAGGGGAGAAGAGACCCAGTACTTC.

The J gene is TRBJ1-2, the V gene TRBV6-5; TRBD1 matches 8 bases. After removal of 6 bases from V and 4 bases from J, the junction contained 10 bases not matched to a gene. The CDR3 has 15 residues. The V gene's germline CDR1 is MNHEY and CDR2 SVGAGI. CDR3 residues: CASSPTGEGSYGYTF. In DNA form, the CDR3 reads TGTGCCAGCAGCCCGACAGGGGAGGGCTCCTATGGCTACACCTTC.

CDR3 bases: TGTGCCAGCAGCGGACTAGGGGCCAAAAACATTCAGTACTTC. This sequence encodes CASSGLGAKNIQYF. The chain links TRBV2 to TRBJ2-4, with 7 bases identical to TRBD2. V trimming: 6 bases; J trimming: 1 base; junction bases outside the gene matches: 3. This CDR3 region has 14 residues. From germline, CDR1 is SNHLY and CDR2 FYNNEI. The full variable domain, in which reference TRBV2 and TRBJ2-4 provide the parts outside the CDR3, is EPEVTQTPSHQVTQMGQEVILRCVPISNHLYFYWYRQILGQKVEFLVSFYNNEISEKSEIFDDQFSVERPDGSNFTLKIRSTKLEDSAMYFCASSGLGAKNIQYFGAGTRLSVL.

This rearrangement joins TRBV6-4 to TRBJ2-3; 12 nucleotides agree with TRBD2. The junction had 4 bases not matched to a gene; V was cut back by 6 bases and J by 3 bases. The CDR3 runs to 15 residues. CDR1 is MRHNA and CDR2 is SNTAGT in the germline V gene. The CDR3 DNA reads as TGTGCCAGCAGCCGAACTAGCGGGGGGACAGATACGCAGTATTTT. The encoded protein is CASSRTSGGTDTQYF.

For the CDR3, the DNA is TGTGCCACCAGTGATTTGGACAGGACTGAAGCTTTCTTT. Amino acid sequence: CATSDLDRTEAFF. This chain joins TRBV24-1 and TRBJ1-1, with D perhaps TRBD1 (6 bases). Germline V gene lookup returns CDR1 KGHDR and CDR2 SFDVKD. The CDR3 is 13 amino acids. V lost 0 bases, J lost 5 bases, and 6 bases lay in between.

This sequence joins TRBV4-1 and TRBJ2-1; 8 bases agree with TRBD2. V shed 0 bases, J shed 6 bases, and the junction held 10 bases outside the gene matches. From germline, CDR1 is MGHRA and CDR2 YSYEKL. This CDR3 region has 17 residues. CDR3 DNA: TGCGCCAGCAGCCAAGAAATGGGGACTAGGCTCGGCAATGAGCAGTTCTTC. This codes for CASSQEMGTRLGNEQFF.

The rearrangement joins TRBV6-6 to TRBJ2-3; 7 bases fit TRBD1. This CDR3 has 15 residues. The V segment lost 2 bases and the J segment 5 bases; nucleotides outside the gene matches: 7. Germline loops: CDR1 MNHNY, CDR2 SVGAGI (reference sequence). The CDR3 bases are TGTGCCAGCAGTTACGCCGACAGGGTAGGAGATACGCAGTATTTT. Protein: CASSYADRVGDTQYF.

V and J are TRBV6-2 or TRBV6-3 and TRBJ1-1; D perhaps matches TRBD1 (5 bases). The CDR3 totals 15 residues. From germline, CDR1 is MNHEY and CDR2 SVGEGT. V was clipped by 2 bases and J by 5 bases, with 15 bases between them. Here the CDR3 DNA reads TGTGCCAGCAGTTACACGATGCGGGGGGGGACTGAAGCTTTCTTT. It is translated as CASSYTMRGGTEAFF.

Comment on this clone: The junction shows a germline mismatch at one end, possibly a read error. The rearrangement links TRBV3-1 (or the pseudogene TRBV3-2) to TRBJ2-1; 9 bases are a match to TRBD1. Germline V gives CDR1 LGHDT, CDR2 YNNKEL (reference sequence). The CDR3 is 15 amino acids. Here the CDR3 DNA reads TGTGCCAGCAGCCCGGTCCCGGGACAGGGAGTATCTTTTATCTTC. It is translated as CASSPVPGQGVSFIF.

CDR3 in DNA: TGTGCCTGGAGGGGACTAGCGGATAATGAGCAGTTCTTC. Encoded protein: CAWRGLADNEQFF. J is TRBJ2-1 and V is TRBV30, with 11 bases that match TRBD2. The CDR3 has 13 residues. V gave up 3 bases and J gave up 7 bases; unmatched junction bases: 2. The germline gives CDR1 GTSNPN, CDR2 SVGIG (reference sequence).

The rearrangement links TRBV9 to TRBJ2-3, with TRBD2 matching 10 bases. V dropped 2 bases and J dropped 2; count of bases not matched to a gene: 5. This CDR3 has 16 residues. From germline, CDR1 is SGDLS and CDR2 YYNGEE. CDR3 residues: CASSVTSGIVTDTQYF. For the CDR3, the DNA is TGTGCCAGCAGCGTTACTAGCGGGATAGTCACAGATACGCAGTATTTT.

V gene TRBV6-6 combines with J gene TRBJ2-5; 13 nucleotides line up with TRBD2. The CDR3 is 14 residues long. V trimming: 4 bases; J trimming: 5 bases; junction bases outside the gene matches: 1. From germline, CDR1 is MNHNY and CDR2 SVGAGI (reference sequence). The CDR3 loop reads CASSLGLAGETQYF. The CDR3 DNA reads TGTGCCAGCAGTTTGGGACTAGCGGGGGAGACCCAGTACTTC.

The chain combines TRBV7-3 with TRBJ2-5, with 11 bases that match TRBD2. Per the germline V gene, CDR1 is SGHTA and CDR2 is FQGTGA. The CDR3 covers 13 residues. J lost 13 bases, V lost 5 bases, and 9 bases had no gene match. The CDR3 spells CASSPSGGRSLYF. The CDR3 region has the DNA TGTGCCAGCAGCCCTAGCGGGGGGCGTTCTTTGTACTTC.

The V and J genes are TRBV4-2 and TRBJ2-3; tentatively, D is TRBD2 (6 bases). CDR1 LGHNA and CDR2 YNFKEQ come from the germline V gene. The CDR3 is 18 residues long. V was pared by 4 bases and J by 1 base, with 21 bases between. CDR3 DNA: TGTGCCAGCAGCCCCCAACTAGCAGCGTATTGGGGCACAGATACGCAGTATTTT. The encoded protein is CASSPQLAAYWGTDTQYF.

The chain combines TRBV19 with TRBJ2-1; 8 nucleotides line up with TRBD1. The V and J ends lost 3 bases and 5 bases, in that order; junction bases with no gene match: 3. The CDR3 extends over 14 amino acids. Germline values: CDR1 LNHDA, CDR2 SQIVND (reference sequence). The CDR3: CASSIQGANNEQFF. The CDR3 nucleotides read TGTGCCAGTAGTATCCAGGGGGCGAACAATGAGCAGTTCTTC. Variable domain in full (rest from reference TRBV19 and TRBJ2-1): DGGITQSPKYLFRKEGQNVTLSCEQNLNHDAMYWYRQDPGQGLRLIYYSQIVNDFQKGDIAEGYSVSREKKESFPLTVTSAQKNPTAFYLCASSIQGANNEQFFGPGTRLTVL.

The V and J genes are TRBV18 and TRBJ1-6; 8 bases align to TRBD1. The CDR3 is 14 amino acids. The V gene's germline CDR1 is KGHSH and CDR2 LQKENI. V was clipped by 4 bases and J by 7 bases; unmatched bases: 3. CDR3 region: CASSLDRANSPLHF. In DNA form, the CDR3 reads TGTGCCAGCTCACTGGACAGGGCCAATTCACCCCTCCACTTT.

This clone was counted between two and nine times. This chain uses TRBV2 with TRBJ2-2, with D unclear. Between the trimmed V and J ends, which lost 0 bases and 4 bases, there was a span of 6 bases. There are 14 residues in the CDR3. The germline V gene has CDR1 SNHLY and CDR2 FYNNEI. The CDR3 loop is CASSEAFVTGELFF. The CDR3 DNA is TGTGCCAGCAGTGAAGCCTTTGTCACCGGGGAGCTGTTTTTT.

This clone was seen a few times. The J gene is TRBJ1-2, the V gene TRBV6-4; TRBD1 matches at 9 bases. V was clipped by 3 bases and J by 5 bases; unmatched bases: 1. Germline values: CDR1 MRHNA, CDR2 SNTAGT. The CDR3 has 13 residues. DNA of the CDR3: TGTGCCAGCAGTGAGACAGGGGGGTATGGCTACACCTTC. Amino acid sequence: CASSETGGYGYTF.

The V gene is TRBV15, the J gene TRBJ2-2; D is unclear. CDR1 and CDR2 (germline): LNHNV, YYDKDF (reference sequence). The CDR3 contains 14 residues. Trimming removed 0 bases at V and 4 bases at J, with 6 bases between. The CDR3 DNA follows: TGTGCCACCAGCAGAGATCGGGTCACCGGGGAGCTGTTTTTT. Protein sequence: CATSRDRVTGELFF.

This chain uses TRBV3-1 (or the pseudogene TRBV3-2) with TRBJ2-3; tentative D call: TRBD1 (6 bases). Germline lookup yields CDR1 LGHDT and CDR2 YNNKEL (reference sequence). The CDR3 is made up of 14 amino acids. Trimming removed 7 bases from V and 1 base from J, with 12 bases in between. The CDR3 nucleotides read TGTGCCAGCATTGAGGGGGACCGCACAGATACGCAGTATTTT. As protein: CASIEGDRTDTQYF.

The rearrangement joins TRBV7-2 to TRBJ1-2; the D gene is possibly TRBD1 (6 bases). Germline V gene data show CDR1 as SGHTA and CDR2 as FQGNSA. V shed 5 bases and J shed 5 bases, with 9 bases lying between them. This CDR3 contains 12 residues. The CDR3 here is CASSRDKYGYTF. The CDR3 nucleotides read TGTGCCAGCAGCCGGGACAAGTATGGCTACACCTTC.

This chain connects TRBV7-6 to TRBJ2-7, with D possibly matching TRBD1 (6 bases). The CDR3 covers 14 residues. Between the trimmed V and J ends, which lost 3 bases and 1 base, there was a span of 10 bases. CDR1 and CDR2 from the germline V gene are SGHVS and FNYEAQ. The CDR3 DNA is TGTGCCAGCAGCTTCTATACAGGGTCCTACGAGCAGTACTTC. This gives the protein CASSFYTGSYEQYF.